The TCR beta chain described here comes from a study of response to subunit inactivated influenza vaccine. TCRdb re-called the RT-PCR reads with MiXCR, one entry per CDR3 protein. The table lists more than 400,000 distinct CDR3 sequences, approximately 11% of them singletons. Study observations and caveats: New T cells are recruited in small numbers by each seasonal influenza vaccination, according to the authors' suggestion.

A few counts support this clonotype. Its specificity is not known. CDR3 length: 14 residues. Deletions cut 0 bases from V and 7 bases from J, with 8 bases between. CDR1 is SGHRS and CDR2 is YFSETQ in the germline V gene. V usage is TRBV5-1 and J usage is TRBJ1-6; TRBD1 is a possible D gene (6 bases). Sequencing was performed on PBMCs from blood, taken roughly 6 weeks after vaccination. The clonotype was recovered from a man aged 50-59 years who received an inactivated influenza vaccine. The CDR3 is CASSLADRNSPLHF. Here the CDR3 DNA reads TGCGCCAGCAGCTTGGCTGACAGGAATTCACCCCTCCACTTT. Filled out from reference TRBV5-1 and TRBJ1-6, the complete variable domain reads KAGVTQTPRYLIKTRGQQVTLSCSPISGHRSVSWYQQTPGQGLQFLFEYFSETQRNKGNFPGRFSGRQFSNSRSEMNVSTLELGDSALYLCASSLADRNSPLHFGNGTRLTVT.